The 28 T cell receptor beta chains presented below share a single source sample, sequenced in a study of a mutant IDH1 vaccine in newly diagnosed glioma. Repertoires were generated with immunoSEQ multiplex PCR, while TCRdb's copy carries only in-frame clones and drops some. Of tens of thousands of clones in the sample, around 60% were seen once. No cognate antigen is known for these TCRs. Stated time point: week 47, end of study. Alongside topical imiquimod, each dose of vaccine comprised 300 ug of mutant IDH1 20-mer peptide. This specimen consisted of peripheral blood mononuclear cells (PBMCs), obtained from a glioma patient whose treatment included an IDH1 peptide vaccine. These receptor sequences come from a man between 35 and 55 years old with glioma. Some clones in this sample may be carry-over from other donors' samples.

This CDR3 reads CATSRDTKPYNEQFF. CDR3 in DNA: TGTGCCACCAGCAGAGATACTAAGCCCTACAATGAGCAGTTCTTC. The chain carries TRBV15 and TRBJ2-1; D is undetermined. Germline V gives CDR1 LNHNV, CDR2 YYDKDF (reference sequence). Trimming stripped 0 bases from V and 2 bases from J, with 8 bases between. This CDR3 region has 15 residues.

This CDR3 reads CASSRNGNSGNTIYF. DNA of the CDR3: TGTGCCAGCAGCCGGAATGGAAACTCTGGAAACACCATATATTTT. The chain couples TRBV11-3 to TRBJ1-3, with D unclear. Germline V gene data show CDR1 as SGHNT and CDR2 as YENEEA. Trimming stripped 5 bases from V and 0 bases from J, with 11 bases between. There are 15 residues in the CDR3.

This sequence joins TRBV11-2 and TRBJ2-5, with D maybe TRBD2 (5 bases). The CDR3 sequence is 15 residues long. Germline V gene sequence: CDR1 SGHAT, CDR2 FQNNGV. Trimming took 5 bases from V and 0 from J, leaving 13 bases between them. The CDR3 coding sequence is TGTGCCAGCAGCGCCCGACTAAACTACCAAGAGACCCAGTACTTC. This gives the protein CASSARLNYQETQYF.

This clone was found once. V is TRBV11-2 and J is TRBJ2-3; 8 bases map to TRBD2. CDR1 is SGHAT and CDR2 is FQNNGV in the germline V gene. V shed 3 bases, J shed 1 base, and the junction held 3 bases outside the gene matches. The CDR3 contains 15 residues. The CDR3 DNA follows: TGTGCCAGCAGCTTCGGGAGGGGGGGCACAGATACGCAGTATTTT. It codes for CASSFGRGGTDTQYF.

The CDR3 loop reads CASSKEPRGPTGYNQPQHF. In DNA form, the CDR3 reads TGTGCCAGCAGCAAAGAGCCTCGGGGGCCGACAGGGTACAATCAGCCCCAGCATTTT. This chain joins TRBV21-1 and TRBJ1-5; the table calls TRBD1, which could not be checked here. TRBV21-1 is a recognized pseudogene. CDR3 length: 19 residues.

The rearrangement joins TRBV6-1 to TRBJ1-4; maybe TRBD1 (6 bases). Germline loops: CDR1 MNHNS, CDR2 SASEGT. V was trimmed by 2 bases and J by 7 bases, leaving 14 bases between them. CDR3 length equals 15 residues. Written as DNA, the CDR3 is TGTGCCAGCAGTGAACTTACAGGAGGGGGTGAAAAACTGTTTTTT. Translating it yields CASSELTGGGEKLFF.

This chain connects TRBV7-6 to TRBJ1-5, with D perhaps TRBD1 (5 bases). V was pared by 1 base and J by 1 base, with 5 bases between. There are 14 residues in the CDR3. Germline CDR1 reads SGHVS; CDR2 reads FNYEAQ. The CDR3 DNA follows: TGTGCCAGCAGCTTAGGGGACAGCAATCAGCCCCAGCATTTT. The encoded protein is CASSLGDSNQPQHF. The full variable domain, its missing parts supplied by reference TRBV7-6 and TRBJ1-5, is GAGVSQSPRYKVTKRGQDVALRCDPISGHVSLYWYRQALGQGPEFLTYFNYEAQQDKSGLPNDRFSAERPEGSISTLTIQRTEQRDSAMYRCASSLGDSNQPQHFGDGTRLSIL.

V usage is TRBV5-1 and J usage is TRBJ2-7; 9 bases map to TRBD2. The CDR3 covers 14 residues. In germline, CDR1 is SGHRS, CDR2 YFSETQ. With 3 bases clipped from V and 6 bases from J, the junction kept 7 bases outside the gene matches. Written as DNA, the CDR3 is TGCGCCAGCAGCTCAGCGGGGGGCGGGGGCGAGCAGTACTTC. It yields the protein CASSSAGGGGEQYF.

This chain uses TRBV7-9 with TRBJ2-4; 7 bases map to TRBD1. This CDR3 has 19 residues. With V trimmed by 1 base and J by 4 bases, 16 bases remained unmatched. CDR1 is SEHNR, CDR2 FQNEAQ, per germline (reference sequence). CDR3 coding DNA: TGTGCCAGCAGCTTAGGTACTTCAGAAATATCAGGGGGTAAAAACATTCAGTACTTC. Amino acids: CASSLGTSEISGGKNIQYF.

This chain connects TRBV2 to TRBJ1-1; TRBD1 is a possible D gene (5 bases). The V gene lost 10 bases and the J gene lost 1 base, with 13 bases spanning the gap. Germline assignment: CDR1 SNHLY and CDR2 FYNNEI. This CDR3 has 13 residues. Here the CDR3 DNA reads TGTGCCATCTCAAGCCAGGGGAACACTGAAGCTTTCTTT. Encoded protein: CAISSQGNTEAFF.

The chain uses TRBV6-1 and TRBJ2-2, with D hard to call. Germline V gene data show CDR1 as MNHNS and CDR2 as SASEGT. The CDR3 totals 13 residues. Trimming left V 3 bases short and J 0 bases short, with 2 bases between. The CDR3 nucleotides are TGTGCCAGCAGTGAGACGAACACCGGGGAGCTGTTTTTT. Residues: CASSETNTGELFF.

The chain recombines TRBV18 with TRBJ1-1; TRBD1 matches 7 bases. Germline CDR1 is KGHSH and CDR2 is LQKENI. The V and J ends lost 3 bases and 3 bases, in that order; junction bases with no gene match: 10. The CDR3 consists of 16 residues. CDR3 sequence reads: CASSPLGGTAHTEAFF. CDR3 in DNA: TGTGCCAGCTCACCCTTGGGTGGGACAGCCCACACTGAAGCTTTCTTT.

Comment on this clone: At one boundary the junction diverges from the germline segment, which might be a read error. The chain recombines TRBV5-6 with TRBJ2-7; 9 bases agree with TRBD1. In germline, CDR1 is SGHDT, CDR2 YYEEEE. CDR3 size: 16 residues. The CDR3 nucleotides read TGTGCCAGCAGCTACACCGGGACAGGGTACTCCAACGAGCAGTACTTC. This translates into CASSYTGTGYSNEQYF.

V and J are TRBV6-6 and TRBJ1-5, with a tentative D call TRBD1 (5 bases). The germline CDR1 and CDR2 sequences are MNHNY and SVGAGI (reference sequence). The V gene lost 3 bases and the J gene lost 0 bases, with 9 bases spanning the gap. The CDR3 extends over 15 amino acids. CDR3: CASSYTGNSNQPQHF. CDR3 nucleotides: TGTGCCAGCAGTTATACAGGTAATAGCAATCAGCCCCAGCATTTT.

This chain links TRBV18 with TRBJ1-2; unclear D gene. Trimming shortened V by 2 bases and J by 8 bases, and 12 bases separated the two germline ends. CDR3 length: 13 amino acids. From germline, CDR1 is KGHSH and CDR2 LQKENI. CDR3 DNA: TGTGCCAGCTCACCAGGTCTGGAGAGCGGCTACACCTTC. This gives the protein CASSPGLESGYTF.

J is TRBJ2-2 and V is TRBV6-5, with a tentative D call TRBD1 (5 bases). The CDR3 consists of 16 residues. From germline, CDR1 is MNHEY and CDR2 SVGAGI. Trimming shortened V by 0 bases and J by 1 base, and 9 bases separated the two germline ends. This CDR3 reads CASSYSNQGNTGELFF. The CDR3, as DNA: TGTGCCAGCAGTTACTCGAACCAGGGGAACACCGGGGAGCTGTTTTTT.

This chain uses TRBV2 with TRBJ2-6; D is uncertain. Germline CDR1 reads SNHLY; CDR2 reads FYNNEI. The V gene lost 4 bases and the J gene lost 1 base, with 11 bases spanning the gap. The CDR3 is 16 amino acids. The DNA of the CDR3 is TGTGCCAGCAGTGGAAGCGCAGGATCTGGGGCCAACGTCCTGACTTTC. This translates into CASSGSAGSGANVLTF. Full variable domain (rest looked up from reference TRBV2 and TRBJ2-6): EPEVTQTPSHQVTQMGQEVILRCVPISNHLYFYWYRQILGQKVEFLVSFYNNEISEKSEIFDDQFSVERPDGSNFTLKIRSTKLEDSAMYFCASSGSAGSGANVLTFGAGSRLTVL.

This clone was seen a few times. The chain recombines TRBV4-2 with TRBJ2-1; D gene unclear. The V end lost 2 bases, the J end lost 6 bases, and 5 bases lay between the germline ends. In germline, CDR1 is LGHNA, CDR2 YNFKEQ. CDR3 length: 12 amino acids. CDR3 coding DNA: TGTGCCAGCAGCCAACGGGTCAATGAGCAGTTCTTC. It codes for CASSQRVNEQFF.

The chain recombines TRBV2 with TRBJ2-5; 8 bases line up with TRBD1. The CDR3 runs to 14 residues. V lost 6 bases and J lost 5; bases outside the gene matches: 8. Germline assignment: CDR1 SNHLY and CDR2 FYNNEI. The CDR3, as DNA: TGTGCCAGCAGCGAGCAGGGGGCCGGTGAGACCCAGTACTTC. As protein: CASSEQGAGETQYF.

The chain couples TRBV6-5 to TRBJ1-4; D uncertain. V dropped 3 bases and J dropped 0 bases, with 5 bases sitting between them. There are 14 residues in the CDR3. CDR1 is MNHEY and CDR2 is SVGAGI in the germline V gene. This CDR3 is CASSYYPTNEKLFF. CDR3 DNA: TGTGCCAGCAGTTATTACCCAACTAATGAAAAACTGTTTTTT.

The chain recombines TRBV7-9 with TRBJ2-7; D is uncertain. V lost 5 bases and J lost 5, with 10 bases in between. CDR1 is SEHNR and CDR2 is FQNEAQ in the germline V gene (reference sequence). The length of the CDR3 is 12 residues. Written as DNA, the CDR3 is TGTGCCAGCAGCCCGGTGGGGAACGAGCAGTACTTC. This sequence encodes CASSPVGNEQYF.

The table lists this clone with a few counts. The V gene is TRBV14, the J gene TRBJ2-7, with D tentatively TRBD1 (6 bases). CDR1 and CDR2 from the germline V gene are SGHDN and FVKESK. The V end was cut by 3 bases, the J end by 2 bases, with 11 bases between. The CDR3 extends over 14 amino acids. The CDR3 nucleotides read TGTGCCAGCAGCCACACAACAGGGCCCTACGAGCAGTACTTC. It yields the protein CASSHTTGPYEQYF.

In this sample, this clone turned up a few times. This sequence joins TRBV7-9 and TRBJ2-7; 10 bases align to TRBD1. The CDR3 contains 13 residues. Germline values: CDR1 SEHNR, CDR2 FQNEAQ (reference sequence). The J segment lost 13 bases and the V segment lost 3 bases, leaving 9 bases of the junction unmatched. The CDR3 region is CASSLTGGAEEYF. The CDR3 DNA reads TGTGCCAGCAGCTTGACAGGGGGCGCGGAGGAATACTTC.

The V gene is TRBV5-4, the J gene TRBJ1-2; 7 bases are shared with TRBD1. The CDR3 covers 14 residues. Germline V gene data show CDR1 as SGHNT and CDR2 as YYREEE (reference sequence). V was pared by 1 base and J by 6 bases, with 6 bases of the junction left unmatched. The CDR3 DNA follows: TGTGCCAGCAGCTTGACCTACAGGGGCCATGGCTACACCTTC. Amino acid sequence: CASSLTYRGHGYTF.

This chain uses TRBV2 with TRBJ1-2; D call uncertain. This CDR3 spans 15 amino acids. With 9 bases removed from V and 4 bases from J, the gap between germline ends came to 21 bases. In germline, CDR1 is SNHLY, CDR2 FYNNEI. CDR3 residues: CASLKLRLAIYGYTF. CDR3 coding DNA: TGTGCCAGTCTAAAATTGAGGCTTGCGATCTATGGCTACACCTTC.

J is TRBJ2-5 and V is TRBV11-2; D call uncertain. CDR3 length equals 15 residues. V lost 5 bases and J 5 bases, leaving 18 bases between the germline ends. Germline V gene data show CDR1 as SGHAT and CDR2 as FQNNGV. CDR3 residues: CASSPASLIAETQYF. The CDR3 nucleotides read TGTGCCAGCAGCCCTGCTTCCCTTATCGCGGAGACCCAGTACTTC.

A few counts support this clone. The chain joins TRBV2 to TRBJ1-5; D gene ambiguous. The CDR3 contains 13 residues. Trimming shortened V by 6 bases and J by 1 base, and 7 bases separated the two germline ends. Germline values: CDR1 SNHLY, CDR2 FYNNEI. CDR3: CASRAWSNQPQHF. As DNA, the CDR3 is TGTGCCAGCAGGGCCTGGAGCAATCAGCCCCAGCATTTT.

The chain combines TRBV5-4 with TRBJ2-5; possibly TRBD1 for D (5 bases). V lost 2 bases and J 1 base, leaving 9 bases between the germline ends. The germline V gene encodes CDR1 SGHNT and CDR2 YYREEE (reference sequence). The CDR3 runs 14 residues. CDR3 sequence: CASSLDSSQETQYF. The CDR3, as DNA: TGTGCCAGCAGCTTAGACAGCAGCCAAGAGACCCAGTACTTC.